The 12 T cell receptor beta chains reported below all come from one sample, sequenced in a study of identical twins. TCRdb processed the 5' RACE reads anew with MiXCR; each CDR3 protein has one entry. The profile shows about 500,000 distinct CDR3 sequences, roughly an eighth of them singletons. This sample also appeared in a second study, on yellow fever vaccine responses in identical twins.

What was sequenced was CD4+ T cells sorted from blood. Source of these receptors: a young woman in good health.

In its sample, this clonotype was seen many times. V is TRBV7-9 and J is TRBJ2-3; 8 nucleotides align to TRBD2. Germline V CDR1 and CDR2: SEHNR, FQNEAQ (reference sequence). The junction had 11 bases not matched to a gene; V was cut back by 7 bases and J by 2 bases. This CDR3 contains 16 residues. Here the CDR3 DNA reads TGTGCCAGCACCGCACTAAAACTAGCGGCCACAGATACGCAGTATTTT. Protein: CASTALKLAATDTQYF.

This clonotype was observed a few times. This chain uses TRBV6-2 or TRBV6-3 with TRBJ2-2; no clear D gene. V lost 5 bases, J lost 4 bases, and 11 bases lay in between. The CDR3 loop spans 14 amino acids. Germline V lookup: CDR1 MNHEY, CDR2 SVGEGT. This chain's CDR3 is CASSVTLSTGELFF. The CDR3 nucleotides are TGTGCCAGCAGTGTGACCCTTAGCACCGGGGAGCTGTTTTTT.

This clonotype was picked up a small number of times. This rearrangement joins TRBV10-3 to TRBJ2-1, with D possibly matching TRBD2 (5 bases). The CDR3 runs 13 residues. CDR1 is ENHRY and CDR2 is SYGVKD in the germline V gene. Trimming stripped 5 bases from V and 2 bases from J, with 7 bases between. CDR3 nucleotide sequence: TGTGCCATCAGTCCGACTACCTACAATGAGCAGTTCTTC. Encoded protein: CAISPTTYNEQFF.

The rearrangement uses TRBV12-3 or TRBV12-4 and TRBJ2-7, with a tentative D call TRBD1 (5 bases). V lost 2 bases and J lost 5, with 13 bases in between. The CDR3 runs 14 residues. CDR3 in amino acids: CASSLSGQGDEQYF. CDR3 nucleotide sequence: TGTGCCAGCAGTTTAAGTGGGCAGGGTGACGAGCAGTACTTC.

This clonotype was counted many times. V and J are TRBV10-3 and TRBJ2-7, with D perhaps matching TRBD1 or TRBD2 (5 bases each). CDR1 is ENHRY and CDR2 is SYGVKD in the germline V gene. The CDR3 has 15 amino acids. The germline V and J ends were trimmed by 4 bases and 6 bases, with 19 bases remaining between them. CDR3 residues: CAISASSVGDGEQYF. The CDR3 DNA follows: TGTGCCATCAGTGCCTCGAGTGTTGGGGACGGCGAGCAGTACTTC.

CDR3 region: CASSTRLAGAYEQYF. In DNA, the CDR3 is TGTGCCAGCAGCACGAGACTAGCGGGAGCATACGAGCAGTACTTC. This rearrangement joins TRBV11-1 to TRBJ2-7; TRBD2 matches 12 bases. V was clipped by 5 bases and J by 4 bases; unmatched bases: 6. The CDR3 runs 15 residues. Germline CDR1 and CDR2: SGHAT and FQDESV (reference sequence).

This clonotype was counted at least ten times. The DNA of the CDR3 is TGTGCCAGCAGTTCGACGGTAAATGAGCAGTTCTTC. As protein: CASSSTVNEQFF. The chain joins TRBV6-5 to TRBJ2-1, with unresolved D. Trimming took off 4 bases at V and 7 bases at J, with 8 bases between the two ends. The V gene's germline CDR1 is MNHEY and CDR2 SVGAGI. This CDR3 has 12 amino acids.

The sample holds one count of this clonotype. V usage is TRBV12-3 or TRBV12-4 and J usage is TRBJ2-1, with D maybe TRBD1 (5 bases). V lost 5 bases and J 1 base, leaving 15 bases between the germline ends. This CDR3 spans 16 amino acids. CDR3: CASSHNQGGSYNEQFF. In nucleotides, the CDR3 is TGTGCCAGCAGTCACAATCAGGGTGGTTCCTACAATGAGCAGTTCTTC.

This clonotype has a handful of counts. V is TRBV5-1 and J is TRBJ2-5, with D possibly matching TRBD1 (5 bases). In germline, CDR1 is SGHRS, CDR2 YFSETQ. The germline V and J ends were trimmed by 1 base and 4 bases, with 11 bases remaining between them. This CDR3 is built from 14 residues. CDR3 residues: CASSLSGLRETQYF. CDR3 nucleotide sequence: TGCGCCAGCAGCTTGTCAGGGTTAAGAGAGACCCAGTACTTC.

This clonotype was observed a handful of times. This sequence joins TRBV24-1 and TRBJ2-1; TRBD2 agrees at 10 bases. Trimming took 1 base from V and 10 from J; bases not matched to a gene: 6. The CDR3 extends over 15 amino acids. Germline values: CDR1 KGHDR, CDR2 SFDVKD. The CDR3 protein is CATSDFRGTSVEQFF. For the CDR3, the DNA is TGTGCCACCAGTGATTTCAGGGGGACTAGCGTCGAGCAGTTCTTC.

V gene TRBV6-1 combines with J gene TRBJ2-5, with D possibly being TRBD1 or TRBD2 (6 bases each). Looked up from germline, CDR1 is MNHNS and CDR2 is SASEGT. Trimming took off 7 bases at V and 1 base at J, with 19 bases between the two ends. This CDR3 is built from 16 residues. For the CDR3, the DNA is TGTGCCAGCAAGGGTTTTGGCGGGACACTCCAAGAGACCCAGTACTTC. Translation: CASKGFGGTLQETQYF.

This clonotype was recorded at least ten times. This chain joins TRBV5-1 and TRBJ2-5, with 7 positions matching TRBD1. With 9 bases clipped from V and 5 bases from J, the junction kept 13 bases outside the gene matches. The CDR3 sequence is 14 residues long. Germline V gene lookup returns CDR1 SGHRS and CDR2 YFSETQ. CDR3 loop: CATKGQSAGETQYF. The CDR3 nucleotides are TGCGCCACCAAGGGACAGTCCGCCGGGGAGACCCAGTACTTC.